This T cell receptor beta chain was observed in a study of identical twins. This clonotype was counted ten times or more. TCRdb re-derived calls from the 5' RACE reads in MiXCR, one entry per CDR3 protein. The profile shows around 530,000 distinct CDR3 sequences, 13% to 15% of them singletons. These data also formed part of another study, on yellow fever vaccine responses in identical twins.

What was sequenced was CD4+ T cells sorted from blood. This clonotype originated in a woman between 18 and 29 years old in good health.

This chain's CDR3 is CASSLSDTPGNEQFF. Here the CDR3 DNA reads TGTGCCAGCAGTTTATCGGACACCCCGGGGAATGAGCAGTTCTTC. The chain couples TRBV27 to TRBJ2-1, with D perhaps matching TRBD1 or TRBD2 (5 bases each). This CDR3 has 15 residues. The V gene lost 0 bases and the J gene lost 7 bases, with 13 bases spanning the gap. CDR1 MNHEY and CDR2 SMNVEV come from the germline V gene (reference sequence).